This entry is about one TCR beta chain. V shed 5 bases and J shed 7 bases, with 15 bases lying between them. This CDR3 comprises 13 residues. Looked up from germline, CDR1 is SGHAT and CDR2 is FQNNGV. The donors were members of the validation cohort comprising 120 subjects, separate from the roughly 730-subject first cohort. The data were obtained in a study of cytomegalovirus exposure and HLA in healthy donors. The repertoire was sequenced with immunoSEQ multiplex PCR; TCRdb's copy has only in-frame clones and lacks some. Of about 220,000 clones listed, 65% to 85% are singletons. The source material was PBMCs. The TCR was taken from a woman in her 30s in good health and CMV-seropositive. This chain connects TRBV11-2 to TRBJ2-7; maybe TRBD2 (5 bases). The CDR3 DNA sequence: TGTGCCAGCAGCCCACACCTTCGAGGGGAGCAGTACTTC. Translation gives CASSPHLRGEQYF.